This TCR beta chain is drawn from a study of T cell responses to AZD1222 COVID-19 vaccine (dated by TCRdb to the early 2020s). Notes on the research overall: AZD1222 recipients whose second dose came at about 4 weeks and those whose second dose came at about 12 weeks were combined into one group, since spike-specific TCR depth and breadth did not differ between the two schedules. TCR sequencing was performed for some 250 trial participants, of whom 200 to 220 were given two doses of AZD1222 and around 25 were given two doses of MenACWY control vaccine. Trial participants were enrolled into age subgroups of 18-55, 56-69 and 70-plus years, which contained about 150, 27 and 61 TCR-sequenced participants, respectively.

The germline V gene (reference sequence) gives CDR1 as LNHDA and CDR2 as SQIVND. From the cysteine through the phenylalanine, the CDR3 covers 15 amino acids. CDR3 DNA only is kept here, 45 bases in frame from base 1. Here V drops 6 bases and J drops 1 base, and the junction holds 2 bases not matched to any gene. The CDR3 regions of human TCRbeta chains were subjected to immunosequencing. The authors' pipeline ran thus. TCRs in the repertoires were matched against a reference library of SARS-CoV-2-specific TCRs that had been generated with the MIRA antigen-specificity platform. Breadth meant the fraction of unique TCRs that were SARS-CoV-2-associated, whereas depth meant the fraction of total T cells that were SARS-CoV-2-associated. Each spike-specific TCR was assigned to its reactive spike region and to a CD4 or CD8 class using the MIRA data. Log10-transformed breadth and depth values were compared by one-way ANOVA with Sidak's multiple comparisons tests. TCRdb stores this immuneACCESS table with in-frame sequences only. Part of the clones is absent; in the studies checked, under half of the shortfall reflects unresolved V genes, and no reason is known for the rest. The D gene and trimming were derived from the DNA, and the V and J assignments and clone size from that table. Here the sample has approximately 110,000 clones; 80% to 90% occur a single time. Of the sample, around 7.7% is held by the ten largest clones.

The time point label corresponds to: baseline before first vaccination. Vaccinee samples were obtained from the UK trials COV001 and COV002, which included a single-blind randomized controlled phase 2/3 trial of AZD1222 (ChAdOx1 nCoV-19) in healthy adults. For TCRbeta chain sequencing, PBMC samples from trial participants were taken at day 0 and at day 28 after the second dose. Study-wide conclusions, independent of this receptor: Conclusions about previously exposed vaccinees are limited, since just 6 or 7 AZD1222 recipients were seropositive for SARS-CoV-2 at baseline. Nearly half of unique spike-specific TCRs reportedly recognized epitopes outside regions mutated in the B.1.351 and B.1.1.7 variants. Because no day 14 peak-response samples were available, the repertoires could be characterized only after the peak T cell response. Spike-specific TCR breadth and depth rose significantly after two AZD1222 doses compared with day 0 and with MenACWY recipients. The 56-69-year group was small, and its depth increase did not reach significance, likely because of low power. Participants were mostly white British, with more females than males. The authors suggested clonal diversity may have been underestimated. The whole spike protein was spanned by vaccine-associated CD4 TCRs, and dominant responses were seen in regions 160-218 and 743-854.

Worth noting for this clone: No cognate antigen has been identified for it. No per-base quality is available; no much larger clone lies one base away.

This TCR derives from an adult in good health. Here the chain combines TRBV19 and TRBJ2-2, with 10 bases in between that match TRBD1. The sample in question was peripheral blood, obtained on day 0 of AZD1222 vaccination. For the CDR3, the sequence is CASSRDRGNTGELFF. The DNA sequence follows: TGTGCCAGTAGCCGGGACAGGGGGAACACCGGGGAGCTGTTTTTT.